The rows below give T cell receptor beta chains drawn from one sample of a study of PD-1 blockade in classical Hodgkin lymphoma. Clones were read by immunoSEQ multiplex PCR, and TCRdb kept only the in-frame ones, dropping some. The data show under 60,000 clones, 73% seen once. The specimen was peripheral blood mononuclear cells (PBMCs), collected before the second cycle of nivolumab. These receptors originate from a human donor with classical Hodgkin lymphoma. CDR3s include the opening cysteine and the closing phenylalanine or tryptophan. Each record gives: V gene, J gene, D gene, clone size, CDR3 protein, CDR3 DNA. A D gene is named only where the DNA matches it firmly. Only some rows state a clone size, as once, few, many or a class for expanded clones.

v_gene: TRBV6-6
j_gene: TRBJ1-2
d_gene: TRBD1
abundance: NA
CDR3aa: CASSVTGVDGYTF
CDR3nt: TGTGCCAGCAGTGTCACAGGGGTAGACGGCTACACCTTC

v_gene: TRBV7-9
j_gene: TRBJ2-1
d_gene: TRBD1
abundance: NA
CDR3aa: CASSDQTGQHEQFF
CDR3nt: TGTGCCAGCAGCGACCAGACAGGGCAGCATGAGCAGTTCTTC

v_gene: TRBV7-3
j_gene: TRBJ2-5
d_gene: NA
abundance: few
CDR3aa: CASSLIDGETQYF
CDR3nt: TGTGCCAGCAGCTTAATTGATGGAGAGACCCAGTACTTC

v_gene: TRBV29-1
j_gene: TRBJ1-2
d_gene: NA
abundance: NA
CDR3aa: CSVGGRDGINYGYTF
CDR3nt: TGCAGCGTTGGTGGCCGGGACGGCATTAACTATGGCTACACCTTC

v_gene: TRBV5-1
j_gene: TRBJ2-5
d_gene: TRBD1
abundance: once
CDR3aa: CASTGQGWQETQYF
CDR3nt: TGCGCCAGCACCGGACAGGGGTGGCAAGAGACCCAGTACTTC

v_gene: TRBV27
j_gene: TRBJ1-1
d_gene: NA
abundance: NA
CDR3aa: CASRRGDSMTAFF
CDR3nt: TGTGCCAGCAGAAGGGGTGATTCAATGACAGCTTTCTTT

v_gene: TRBV30
j_gene: TRBJ2-5
d_gene: TRBD2
abundance: few
CDR3aa: CAWSRLAGGQETQYF
CDR3nt: TGTGCCTGGAGTCGACTAGCGGGAGGGCAAGAGACCCAGTACTTC

v_gene: TRBV11-2
j_gene: TRBJ2-7
d_gene: TRBD2
abundance: NA
CDR3aa: CASSLRRGGSYEQYF
CDR3nt: TGTGCCAGCAGCTTAAGGCGGGGGGGGTCCTACGAGCAGTACTTC

v_gene: TRBV27
j_gene: TRBJ1-1
d_gene: NA
abundance: few
CDR3aa: CASSSPGDPSGDTEAFF
CDR3nt: TGTGCCAGCAGTTCACCAGGGGACCCCTCGGGGGACACTGAAGCTTTCTTT

v_gene: TRBV5-1
j_gene: TRBJ2-7
d_gene: NA
abundance: NA
CDR3aa: CASSLERSSYEQYF
CDR3nt: TGCGCCAGCAGCTTGGAAAGGAGCTCCTACGAGCAGTACTTC

v_gene: TRBV7-2
j_gene: TRBJ2-7
d_gene: TRBD2
abundance: NA
CDR3aa: CASSLSTSGSYEQYF
CDR3nt: TGTGCCAGCAGCTTATCCACTAGCGGGTCCTACGAGCAGTACTTC

v_gene: TRBV19
j_gene: TRBJ2-1
d_gene: TRBD2
abundance: NA
CDR3aa: CASSIPTSGSSLGEQFF
CDR3nt: TGTGCCAGTAGTATTCCGACTAGCGGGAGTTCGTTGGGTGAGCAGTTCTTC

v_gene: TRBV6-1
j_gene: TRBJ2-5
d_gene: TRBD2
abundance: NA
CDR3aa: CASSEAPYWGLAGGSVYQETQYF
CDR3nt: TGTGCCAGCAGTGAAGCTCCTTACTGGGGGCTAGCGGGAGGTTCAGTGTACCAAGAGACCCAGTACTTC

v_gene: TRBV27
j_gene: TRBJ2-2
d_gene: NA
abundance: NA
CDR3aa: CASSLSTALNTGELFF
CDR3nt: TGTGCCAGCAGTTTATCGACCGCCCTTAACACCGGGGAGCTGTTTTTT